This T cell receptor beta chain emerged from a study of identical twins. Broader study findings: Clonotypes of the beta chain that were abundant in cord blood carried fewer insertions (memory repertoires showed none). Models underestimated TCR alpha sharing (out-of-frame) in monozygotic twins.

TCRdb re-called the 5' RACE reads through MiXCR, storing one row per CDR3 protein. The sample lists more than 600,000 distinct CDR3 sequences; 15% to 20% were seen once. Comments on this clonotype: Its antigen is as yet unknown.

This sample also belongs to another study, concerning T cells expressing NK-cell markers. As that report states: Within several experiments, an anti-gamma-delta TCR antibody kept the sorting limited to alpha-beta TCR T cells.

This TCR came from a young woman in good health. Material: PBMCs.

CDR3 sequence: CASSLRIRMNTEAFF. CDR3 in DNA: TGTGCCAGCAGTTTGAGGATACGAATGAACACTGAAGCTTTCTTT. The rearrangement uses TRBV12-3 or TRBV12-4 and TRBJ1-1; D is ambiguous. Trimming stripped 3 bases from V and 0 bases from J, with 11 bases between. This CDR3 spans 15 amino acids.